A selection of T cell receptor beta chains follows, all from one sample in a study of T cells in Graves' hyperthyroidism and ophthalmopathy. TCRdb reprocessed the multiplex PCR reads via MiXCR and lists one record per CDR3 protein. This sample yields 550,000 to 700,000 distinct CDR3 sequences, of which under 15% are seen a single time; approximately 4.3% belongs to the top ten. The sequenced sample was blood. These receptors originate from a woman between 40 and 55 years old with Graves' ophthalmopathy. Both conserved end residues are part of each CDR3. Each record gives: clone size, V gene, D gene, J gene, CDR3 DNA, CDR3 protein. D genes are given only for firm matches. Clone size is given for some rows only: seen once, a few or many times, or a class if the clone is expanded.

>many|TRBV9|TRBD2|TRBJ2-5
TGTGCCAGCAGCGTAGCCGGTTTAGCGGGAGAAGAGACCCAGTACTTC
CASSVAGLAGEETQYF
>many|TRBV28|-|TRBJ2-2
TGTGCCAGCAGATCGGTGGACACCGGGGAGCTGTTTTTT
CASRSVDTGELFF
>-|TRBV6-1|-|TRBJ1-5
TGTGCCAGCAGTGAGAGGAGAGCGTCGGAAAGACAGCCCCAGCATTTT
CASSERRASERQPQHF
>-|TRBV19|-|TRBJ2-7
TGTGCCAGTAGTATGGTCATCGGGCACGAGCAGTACTTC
CASSMVIGHEQYF
>-|TRBV9|-|TRBJ2-3
TGTGCCAGCAGCGTAGCTCATCTAGGAGTGCGAGATACGCAGTATTTT
CASSVAHLGVRDTQYF
>-|TRBV19|-|TRBJ2-1
TGTGCCAGTACATGGACTGTCAACAATGAGCAGTTCTTC
CASTWTVNNEQFF
>many|TRBV20-1|TRBD2|TRBJ2-7
TGCAGTGCTGCAACACTAGCGGGGACGGGCTTTGGTGGTGAGCAGTACTTC
CSAATLAGTGFGGEQYF
>few|TRBV4-1|TRBD1|TRBJ1-1
TGCGCCAGCAGCCAAGTTCCAGGGGGATTCATGAACACTGAAGCTTTCTTT
CASSQVPGGFMNTEAFF
>many|TRBV6-5|-|TRBJ2-7
TGTGCCAGCAGTTACTCGTGGGCTAGCTCCTACGAGCAGTACTTC
CASSYSWASSYEQYF
>many|TRBV11-2|-|TRBJ2-5
TGTGCCAGCAGTTCCGTGGGCCGGCGAGAGACCCAGTACTTC
CASSSVGRRETQYF
>-|TRBV6-5|TRBD1|TRBJ2-5
TGTGCCAGCAGTAACTACAGGGGGCAAGAGACCCAGTACTTC
CASSNYRGQETQYF
>-|TRBV18|-|TRBJ1-2
TGTGCCAGCTCACCCGGCAGGGATGGCTACACCTTC
CASSPGRDGYTF
>many|TRBV28|-|TRBJ2-7
TGTGCCAGCAGTAATAACGCAAAGCAGTACTTC
CASSNNAKQYF
>many|TRBV4-1|-|TRBJ1-5
TGCGCCAGCAGCCTTCAAACTGGGACCAATCAGCCCCAGCATTTT
CASSLQTGTNQPQHF
>many|TRBV24-1|TRBD2|TRBJ2-5
TGTGCCACCGGAGCGGGGGATGGGGAGACCCAGTACTTC
CATGAGDGETQYF
>many|TRBV28|-|TRBJ1-6
TGTGCCAGCAGTTTATCACCAACACCCCTCCACTTT
CASSLSPTPLHF
>many|TRBV19|-|TRBJ2-7
TGTGCCAGTAGTATGAAGCGGGACAGCAGCTACGAGCAGTACTTC
CASSMKRDSSYEQYF
>many|TRBV6-1|-|TRBJ2-7
TGTGCCAGCACCGGGCGGGTTAGTGCGGGGAGCTCCTACGAGCAGTACTTC
CASTGRVSAGSSYEQYF
>-|TRBV7-3|-|TRBJ2-3
TGTGCCAGCAGCCCGGTCTCTAGCACAGATACGCAGTATTTT
CASSPVSSTDTQYF
>-|TRBV6-2/TRBV6-3|TRBD1|TRBJ1-2
TGTGCCAGCACCGCCAGGGGACAGAAGACTTATGGCTACACCTTC
CASTARGQKTYGYTF
>-|TRBV27|TRBD2|TRBJ2-2
TGTGCCAGCAGCCGTGGGACTAGCGGGACCGGGGAGCTGTTTTTT
CASSRGTSGTGELFF
>-|TRBV7-2|-|TRBJ1-1
TGTGCCAGCAGCTTAGCGGGTCCGGGACACAAGAACACTGAAGCTTTCTTT
CASSLAGPGHKNTEAFF
>many|TRBV28|TRBD2|TRBJ2-5
TGTGCCAGCAGTTTAGTAGCGGGACCTTTACAAGAGACCCAGTACTTC
CASSLVAGPLQETQYF
>many|TRBV10-3|TRBD1|TRBJ2-7
TGTGCCATCAGTGGGACAGGGGGATTCTACGAGCAGTACTTC
CAISGTGGFYEQYF
>-|TRBV10-3|-|TRBJ2-7
TGTGCCATCAGGGACGACTTACTACCCTACGAGCAGTACTTC
CAIRDDLLPYEQYF
>few|TRBV5-1|TRBD1|TRBJ1-1
TGCGCCAGCAGCCCTGGGACAGACATGAACACTGAAGCTTTCTTT
CASSPGTDMNTEAFF
>many|TRBV20-1|TRBD1|TRBJ1-5
TGCAGTGTCAGCAGGGGGGGGTTAAGCAATCAGCCCCAGCATTTT
CSVSRGGLSNQPQHF
>many|TRBV12-3/TRBV12-4|-|TRBJ2-2
TGTGCCAGCAGTTTATACAGGCTGAACACCGGGGAGCTGTTTTTT
CASSLYRLNTGELFF
>many|TRBV28|TRBD1|TRBJ1-2
TGTGCCAGCAGTTTACCAGACAGGGGCGGCTACACCTTC
CASSLPDRGGYTF
>few|TRBV29-1|TRBD1|TRBJ2-3
TGCAGCTCGGAGGGACAGGGGGGAGATACGCAGTATTTT
CSSEGQGGDTQYF
>few|TRBV19|-|TRBJ1-2
TGTGCCAGTAGGGGCTCAGGGGTCACGCGCGGCTATGGCTACACCTTC
CASRGSGVTRGYGYTF
>few|TRBV7-3|TRBD1|TRBJ1-1
TGTGCCAGCAGCTTAACCCCCTCAGGGGGCGAAGGAGCTTCCTTT
CASSLTPSGGEGASF
>-|TRBV11-2|TRBD2|TRBJ2-2
TGTGCCAGCAGCTTAGTAGCGGGAGGGAGGAACACCGGGGAGCTGTTTTTT
CASSLVAGGRNTGELFF
>many|TRBV5-1|TRBD2|TRBJ2-2
TGCGCCAGCAGCTTGGCCCCGGGACTAGCGGGAGGTCGGACCGGGGAGCTGTTTTTT
CASSLAPGLAGGRTGELFF
>many|TRBV6-2/TRBV6-3|-|TRBJ1-1
TGTGCCAGCAGTTACGTGCGGGGGACTGAAGCTTTCTTT
CASSYVRGTEAFF
>few|TRBV28|TRBD1|TRBJ1-2
TGTGCCAGCAGTTTACCGGGACAGAACTATGGCTACACCTTC
CASSLPGQNYGYTF